This TCR beta chain is drawn from a study of blood T cell repertoires in COVID-19 (dated by TCRdb to the early 2020s). Background on the whole study: The collaborator samples originated in the United States, Italy and Spain and spanned the acute and convalescent phases of COVID-19. Subjects who had been exposed to COVID-19, were actively infected with it, or had recovered from it provided the deeply sampled blood TCRbeta repertoires that made up the dataset. The repertoires were released in a freely available public database intended as a resource for research on the immune response to SARS-CoV-2. Sample metadata almost always included a de-identified subject ID, COVID-19 status, age in years and sex. Samples were obtained from the ongoing ImmuneRACE study (first 160 participants) and from 950 to 1,500 subjects provided by 6 global collaborators. The material from the prospective study consisted of cDNA or gDNA derived from T cells, B-cell-depleted T cells, or PBMCs. Where available, HLA class I and class II types were obtained from metadata supplied by the sample provider rather than from assay-based typing. General findings and caveats noted by the study authors: The quantity of clinical and demographic metadata differed by source and by participant and was supplied without curation.

One collaborating source in Seattle enrolled patients while the patients were actively infected and followed the patients over time throughout the course of disease. Each collaborating institution followed its own protocols to collect whole blood in K2EDTA tubes. For TCRbeta analysis, collaborators shipped samples in one of three forms: frozen whole blood, isolated PBMCs, or DNA extracted from either of those sample types. For this clone: What antigen it recognizes has not been identified. Within one base of it there is no much larger clone, and no base qualities were kept.

The immunoSEQ Assay, a bias-controlled multiplex PCR, was used to amplify TCRbeta CDR3 regions from genomic DNA. In the authors' own workflow: Nucleated cell counts per sample were estimated from amplification of reference gene primers within the assay. To quantify the absolute abundance of each unique TCRbeta CDR3 rearrangement, sequence reads were collapsed and filtered. For each sample, productive Simpson clonality was calculated by taking the square root of Simpson's diversity index across productive rearrangements. TCRdb provides this immuneACCESS table in a form limited to in-frame rearrangements. Some clones are lacking; in checked studies, under half of them reflect an unresolved V gene, and why the rest are absent is not known. V and J calls plus clone size are reproduced from that table; the DNA served to infer D and trimming. The sample has a few hundred thousand clones on record, approximately 84% of them singletons. The ten largest clonotypes hold 15% to 18% of the sample.

The CDR3 measures 14 amino acids from cysteine to phenylalanine. The CDR3 DNA has 42 bases and is translated from base 1. Sequences MDHEN (CDR1) and SYDVKM (CDR2) are obtained from the germline V gene. V is shortened by 7 bases, J by 6 bases, and the region joining them spans 18 bases. Material for sequencing was peripheral blood. The V and J genes are TRBV28 and TRBJ1-1, with the D gene uncertain. The TCR sequence derives from a person between 70 and 80 years old with COVID-19, enrolled during active disease. This receptor has the CDR3 CASNPPKELAEAFF. The DNA sequence follows: TGTGCCAGCAATCCCCCCAAGGAGCTAGCTGAAGCTTTCTTT.